Detailed here is one TCR beta chain. Its antigen remains unidentified. These data come from a study of T cell clonotyping in hematopoietic cell transplantation. Broader study findings: Broader posttransplant TCR repertoire diversity was predicted by graft donor and pretransplant recipient Inverse Simpson Index values. Cells were unsorted, so CD4 and CD8 contributions were not separated.

TCRdb's copy holds only in-frame clones and misses some; the assay was immunoSEQ multiplex PCR. The sample has about 16,000 clones; 70% to 90% are singletons. This CDR3 comprises 13 residues. The germline V and J ends were trimmed by 3 bases and 0 bases, with 5 bases remaining between them. Germline V gene lookup returns CDR1 GTSNPN and CDR2 SVGIG (reference sequence). The sequence derives from a woman between 40 and 55 years old in good health. Some clones in this sample may be carry-over from other donors' samples. Material: peripheral blood mononuclear cells. This chain uses TRBV30 with TRBJ2-2; D is uncertain. CDR3 sequence (DNA): TGTGCCTGGAGAGGCACGAACACCGGGGAGCTGTTTTTT. Its protein product is CAWRGTNTGELFF.